The clone carrying this T cell receptor beta chain appeared many times. Its antigen remains unknown. This CDR3 has 14 residues. Looked up from germline, CDR1 is SGHVS and CDR2 is FQNEAQ. V dropped 1 base and J dropped 5; count of bases not matched to a gene: 4. Amplified regions were TCR beta CDR3 sequences from RNA transcripts. The TCR CDR3 was amplified in a first-round RT-PCR using the HTBI primer set. TCRdb re-analysed the multiplex PCR reads in MiXCR, keeping a single row per CDR3 protein. The table shows approximately 560,000 distinct CDR3 sequences, with around 42% occurring only once. The data derive from a study of T cells in Graves' hyperthyroidism and ophthalmopathy. Study results and limitations: Within blood appeared most thyroid clonotypes that had expanded above 0.001.

The sequenced sample was peripheral blood or thyroid tissue (not recorded which). V is TRBV7-8 and J is TRBJ2-5, with 7 bases identical to TRBD1. The clonotype originates from a woman aged 18-29 years with Graves' hyperthyroidism. The CDR3 spells CASSLETGAETQYF. The CDR3 bases are TGTGCCAGCAGCTTAGAAACAGGGGCGGAGACCCAGTACTTC.